A selection of T cell receptor beta chains follows, all from one sample in a study of blood T cell repertoires in COVID-19. Profiling relied on immunoSEQ multiplex PCR, and the TCRdb table lists in-frame clones only, not all of them. The sample lists under 350,000 clones, about 86% occurring once. Sequencing input: peripheral blood. The receptor source for this set is a young man with active or convalescent COVID-19. Both conserved end residues are part of each CDR3. The D gene is left open where the match is weak. A clone size is listed for some rows: how often the clone was seen (once, few, many), or a class if it is expanded.

d_call,clone_size,j_call,v_call,cdr3_nt,cdr3_aa
.,.,TRBJ2-1,TRBV7-9,TGTGCCAGCAGCTTGCGGGCAGGCAATGAGCAGTTCTTC,CASSLRAGNEQFF
TRBD1,.,TRBJ2-7,TRBV6-2/TRBV6-3,TGTGCCAGCAGTTACTCGACGCACAGGGGTTCCTACGAGCAGTACTTC,CASSYSTHRGSYEQYF
.,once,TRBJ1-1,TRBV5-4,TGTGCCAGCAGTAAGAAGACAAACACTGAAGCTTTCTTT,CASSKKTNTEAFF
.,.,TRBJ1-1,TRBV19,TGTGCCAGTAGTATCCCCGGGAAGGAAGCTTTCTTT,CASSIPGKEAFF
TRBD1,.,TRBJ1-3,TRBV28,TGTGCCAGCAGTTCAGGGGGACAGGGGAGCTCTGGAAACACCATATATTTT,CASSSGGQGSSGNTIYF
TRBD2,.,TRBJ2-1,TRBV19,TGTGCCAGTAGACCAGTAGCGGGAGGGTACAATGAGCAGTTCTTC,CASRPVAGGYNEQFF
TRBD1,.,TRBJ2-2,TRBV7-3,TGTGCCAGCAGCTTGGGACAGGGGTCAACCGGGGAGCTGTTTTTT,CASSLGQGSTGELFF
.,.,TRBJ2-7,TRBV7-6,TGTGCCAGCAGCTTAGAATCAGGGCCCTACGAGCAGTACTTC,CASSLESGPYEQYF
TRBD2,few,TRBJ2-2,TRBV2,TGTGCCAGCAGTCCCGGGACTAGCGGTTACACCGGGGAGCTGTTTTTT,CASSPGTSGYTGELFF
TRBD2,.,TRBJ2-7,TRBV2,TGTGCCAGCGCTAGCGGGGGTTACGAGCAGTACTTC,CASASGGYEQYF
.,.,TRBJ1-1,TRBV2,TGTGCCAACCAGAGACAGGAGATGGCAGATGCTTTCTTT,CANQRQEMADAFF
TRBD1,.,TRBJ2-7,TRBV19,TGTGCCAGTAGTCGGGACAGCTCCTACGAGCAGTACTTC,CASSRDSSYEQYF
.,.,TRBJ2-5,TRBV28,TGTGCCAGCAGATCGACAGGCGCCGAAGGGACCCAGTACTTC,CASRSTGAEGTQYF
.,.,TRBJ1-4,TRBV6-5,TGTGCCAGCAGGAGAACAGCTAATGAAAAACTGTTTTTT,CASRRTANEKLFF
TRBD1,.,TRBJ1-6,TRBV6-5,TGTGCCAGCAGTTACTGGGACAGGTCGGCCCTCCACTTT,CASSYWDRSALHF
TRBD2,.,TRBJ2-2,TRBV9,TGTGCCAGCAGCGTAGGCGGGGGACCCACCGGGGAGCTGTTTTTT,CASSVGGGPTGELFF
.,.,TRBJ2-7,TRBV5-1,TGCGCCAGCAGATACCAGGGAAATGAGGCCTACGAGCAGTACTTC,CASRYQGNEAYEQYF
TRBD1,.,TRBJ2-1,TRBV5-1,TGCGCCAGCAGCCAAGGACAGGGTAATGAGCAGTTCTTC,CASSQGQGNEQFF
.,once,TRBJ1-3,TRBV7-9,TGTGCCAGCAGCTTAGTGGGGGCTCTTGGAAACACCATATATTTT,CASSLVGALGNTIYF
TRBD2,.,TRBJ2-5,TRBV5-1,TGCGCCAGCAGCTCGTCGACTAGCGGACAAGAGACCCAGTACTTC,CASSSSTSGQETQYF
.,.,TRBJ2-1,TRBV19,TGTGCCAGTAGCCGTGGATACCGAGGAGACAATGAGCAGTTCTTC,CASSRGYRGDNEQFF
TRBD2,.,TRBJ2-3,TRBV6-5,TGTGCCAGTTATGACCTCGGGGGGGCCGTAGATACGCAGTATTTT,CASYDLGGAVDTQYF
TRBD1,few,TRBJ2-2,TRBV6-5,TGTGCCAGCAGTTCCGCGGACAGGACAGGGGAGCTGTTTTTT,CASSSADRTGELFF
.,once,TRBJ2-2,TRBV27,TGTGCCAGCAGTTCCTATCAGGGGACCGGGGAGCTGTTTTTT,CASSSYQGTGELFF
TRBD2,once,TRBJ2-2,TRBV4-3,TGCGCCAGCAGCCAAGGTAACGCGGGAGTCGCCGGGGAGCTGTTTTTT,CASSQGNAGVAGELFF
.,.,TRBJ1-6,TRBV6-5,TGTGCCAGCTCCTACGAGGGGGTGAGTTCACCCCTCCACTTT,CASSYEGVSSPLHF
TRBD1,.,TRBJ1-1,TRBV30,TGTGCCTGGTCCGGGACAGGGGTGTCCACTGAAGCTTTCTTT,CAWSGTGVSTEAFF
.,.,TRBJ2-3,TRBV7-3,TGTGCCAGCAGCTCTCAGGAGGCGGATACGCAGTATTTT,CASSSQEADTQYF
TRBD2,.,TRBJ2-1,TRBV19,TGTGCCAGTAGTATCCGGGGGGACAATGAGCAGTTCTTC,CASSIRGDNEQFF
.,.,TRBJ1-1,TRBV15,TGTGCCACCAGCAGTTATTGGCAGAACACTGAAGCTTTCTTT,CATSSYWQNTEAFF
.,.,TRBJ2-2,TRBV28,TGTGCCAGCAGCATTAACAAGGGGGTTGACACCGGGGAGCTGTTTTTT,CASSINKGVDTGELFF
TRBD2,once,TRBJ2-4,TRBV3-1/TRBV3-2,TGTGCCAGCAGCCAAGAGGGGACTAGCGTCACCGCCAAAAACATTCAGTACTTC,CASSQEGTSVTAKNIQYF
.,.,TRBJ2-7,TRBV6-5,TGTGCCAGCAGTTCACCTCCATCCGGCGAGCAGTACTTC,CASSSPPSGEQYF
.,.,TRBJ1-4,TRBV19,TGTGCCAGTAGCGGAGCGTTCGGGATTAATGAAAAACTGTTTTTT,CASSGAFGINEKLFF
TRBD1,.,TRBJ2-3,TRBV14,TGTGCCAGCAGCCCGGACAGGGTGTTCACAGATACGCAGTATTTT,CASSPDRVFTDTQYF
.,.,TRBJ1-5,TRBV19,TGTGCCAGTAGTCCAGGGACTTATAGCAATCAGCCCCAGCATTTT,CASSPGTYSNQPQHF
TRBD1,.,TRBJ1-5,TRBV6-5,TGTGCCACCGACAGGGTAAATTGGAATCAGCCCCAGCATTTT,CATDRVNWNQPQHF
TRBD2,.,TRBJ2-1,TRBV7-9,TGTGCCAGCAGCAACACGGGCGGGAGACGACGGATCTACAATGAGCAGTTCTTC,CASSNTGGRRRIYNEQFF
.,once,TRBJ1-2,TRBV6-1,TGTGCCAGCAGTGAAGCGGCCTATGGCTACACCTTC,CASSEAAYGYTF
TRBD1,few,TRBJ2-7,TRBV9,TGTGCCAGCAGCGGCCGGGACAGCTCCTACGAGCAGTACTTC,CASSGRDSSYEQYF
.,.,TRBJ1-2,TRBV6-5,TGTGCCAGCAGCCCGGGGGGCGGCTACACCTTC,CASSPGGGYTF
.,.,TRBJ1-5,TRBV19,TGTGCCAGTAGTTGGCGCGGAGATCAGCCCCAGCATTTT,CASSWRGDQPQHF
TRBD1,once,TRBJ1-1,TRBV7-9,TGTGCCAGCAGCTTATTCCAGGGGGAGAACACTGAAGCTTTCTTT,CASSLFQGENTEAFF
TRBD2,.,TRBJ2-2,TRBV3-1/TRBV3-2,TGTGCCAGCAGCCTAGGGACTAGCGGGACGGCGAACACCGGGGAGCTGTTTTTT,CASSLGTSGTANTGELFF
.,.,TRBJ2-5,TRBV4-3,TGCGCCAGCAGCCAAGAGATGCGGAGCCAAGAGACCCAGTACTTC,CASSQEMRSQETQYF
.,.,TRBJ2-5,TRBV5-1,TGCGCCAGCAGCTTGGGTCGGGGCCAAGAGACCCAGTACTTC,CASSLGRGQETQYF
.,once,TRBJ2-5,TRBV6-6,TGTGCCAGCAGACCGGCCGCAGGAGGAGAGACCCAGTACTTC,CASRPAAGGETQYF
.,once,TRBJ2-6,TRBV2,TGTGCCAGCAGCAGGGTGGTGTGGGGGGCCAACGTCCTGACTTTC,CASSRVVWGANVLTF
TRBD1,once,TRBJ2-7,TRBV3-1/TRBV3-2,TGTGCCAGCAGTCGCCGGTTGGACAGGAATACGGACGAGCAGTACTTC,CASSRRLDRNTDEQYF
TRBD1,.,TRBJ1-4,TRBV5-4,TGTGCCACACGTAACCAGGGGGCTAATGAAAAACTGTTTTTT,CATRNQGANEKLFF
.,.,TRBJ1-1,TRBV5-6,TGTGCCAGCAGCCGTACGAGTGTTGAAGCTTTCTTT,CASSRTSVEAFF
.,once,TRBJ2-5,TRBV6-5,TGTGCCAGCAGTTATACCCTGAGCCAAGAGACCCAGTACTTC,CASSYTLSQETQYF
TRBD1,few,TRBJ2-7,TRBV6-6,TGTGCCAGCAGTACGCCGACAGGGGATCGGTACGAGCAGTACTTC,CASSTPTGDRYEQYF
.,.,TRBJ1-6,TRBV12-5,TGTGCTAGTGGGGGGGAGGGTAATTCACCCCTCCACTTT,CASGGEGNSPLHF
.,once,TRBJ1-2,TRBV28,TGTGCCAGCAGTTCCCCGCCAGGGAGGGGTTATGGCTACACCTTC,CASSSPPGRGYGYTF
TRBD1,.,TRBJ1-3,TRBV9,TGTGCCAGCAGCGTGGACAGGGGAACGGACACCATATATTTT,CASSVDRGTDTIYF
.,.,TRBJ1-1,TRBV6-5,TGTGCCAGCAGTTCTGGTTCGGGTGAGAACACTGAAGCTTTCTTT,CASSSGSGENTEAFF
.,.,TRBJ2-7,TRBV25-1,TGTGCCAGCAGTGAATTGGGCGGGGATTCCTACGAGCAGTACTTC,CASSELGGDSYEQYF
.,.,TRBJ1-6,TRBV30,TGTGCCTGGAGACTGTCCCCGGGGGCCCTCCACTTT,CAWRLSPGALHF